The next 29 T cell receptor beta chains were all read from a single sample in a study of cytomegalovirus exposure and HLA in healthy donors. PCR used 60 Vbeta primers and 13 Jbeta primers. Sequencing used immunoSEQ multiplex PCR; TCRdb keeps in-frame clones, though not all of them. The sample has 120,000 or so clones; around 78% are singletons. The sequenced material came from PBMCs. The receptors were sampled from a man younger than 35 in good health and CMV-seropositive.

V usage is TRBV5-4 and J usage is TRBJ1-6; tentative D call: TRBD1 (6 bases). Per germline, CDR1 SGHNT and CDR2 YYREEE (reference sequence). V was shortened by 2 bases and J by 14 bases, with 11 bases between the two germline ends. The CDR3 is made up of 12 amino acids. CDR3 in amino acids: CASSLGQGTLHF. As DNA, the CDR3 is TGTGCCAGCAGCTTAGGTCAGGGGACCCTCCACTTT.

The chain links TRBV5-6 to TRBJ2-3; D not resolved. This CDR3 spans 14 amino acids. Per germline, CDR1 SGHDT and CDR2 YYEEEE. V was shortened by 0 bases and J by 3 bases, with 8 bases between the two germline ends. The CDR3 sequence: CASSLDVQTDTQYF. As DNA, the CDR3 is TGTGCCAGCAGCTTGGACGTGCAGACAGATACGCAGTATTTT.

The CDR3 reads CAISVADTGELFF. The CDR3 DNA follows: TGTGCCATCAGTGTGGCCGACACCGGGGAGCTGTTTTTT. The gene calls are TRBV10-3 and TRBJ2-2; D not resolved. CDR3 length: 13 residues. Germline lookup yields CDR1 ENHRY and CDR2 SYGVKD. Trimming stripped 4 bases from V and 3 bases from J, with 6 bases between.

The table lists this clone with a count of one. The chain links TRBV30 to TRBJ2-7, with TRBD2 identical over 12 bases. This CDR3 has 14 amino acids. V shed 5 bases, J shed 1 base, and the junction held 3 bases outside the gene matches. The germline V gene has CDR1 GTSNPN and CDR2 SVGIG (reference sequence). The CDR3 region has the DNA TGTGCCTGGGAGACTAGCGGGGGATCCTACGAGCAGTACTTC. The encoded protein is CAWETSGGSYEQYF.

The chain has TRBV19 and TRBJ2-2, with 7 positions matching TRBD1. Per germline, CDR1 LNHDA and CDR2 SQIVND (reference sequence). V lost 3 bases, J lost 5 bases, and 12 bases stayed unmatched. The CDR3 contains 17 residues. The CDR3 loop reads CASSMQPGQRVTGELFF. The CDR3 DNA sequence: TGTGCCAGTAGTATGCAACCGGGACAGAGAGTTACCGGGGAGCTGTTTTTT.

The chain combines TRBV19 with TRBJ2-5; 7 bases align to TRBD1. The CDR3 consists of 15 residues. Unmatched junction bases numbered 9, after V lost 7 bases and J lost 1 base. Germline-derived CDR1 and CDR2 are LNHDA and SQIVND (reference sequence). The CDR3 spells CASKPGQSVQETQYF. CDR3 nucleotides: TGTGCCAGTAAGCCGGGACAGTCCGTCCAAGAGACCCAGTACTTC.

This chain links TRBV7-8 with TRBJ1-1; 8 positions match TRBD1. Per the germline V gene, CDR1 is SGHVS and CDR2 is FQNEAQ. This CDR3 comprises 16 residues. J was trimmed by 3 bases and V by 5 bases; bases with no gene match: 11. The CDR3 loop reads CASSPSPGTGDTEAFF. The DNA for the CDR3 is TGTGCCAGCAGCCCCAGTCCCGGGACAGGAGACACTGAAGCTTTCTTT.

The chain joins TRBV30 to TRBJ2-3; 10 bases map to TRBD2. The V gene end was trimmed by 4 bases and the J gene end by 5 bases; junction bases not matched to a gene: 6. The CDR3 has 14 residues. Per the germline V gene, CDR1 is GTSNPN and CDR2 is SVGIG (reference sequence). Here the CDR3 reads CAWMVAGGRDTQYF. CDR3 DNA: TGTGCCTGGATGGTAGCGGGGGGCCGAGATACGCAGTATTTT.

The genes are TRBV6-1 and TRBJ1-6; D is unclear. The V gene's germline CDR1 is MNHNS and CDR2 SASEGT. CDR3 length equals 14 residues. Trimming removed 7 bases at V and 11 bases at J, with 18 bases between. This chain's CDR3 is CASMREALFPPLHF. The CDR3 DNA is TGTGCCAGCATGAGGGAGGCGCTGTTTCCACCCCTCCACTTT.

The genes are TRBV7-8 and TRBJ1-1; D is undetermined. CDR1 and CDR2 (germline): SGHVS, FQNEAQ. Trimming removed 5 bases from V and 5 bases from J, with 9 bases in between. The CDR3 length is 12 residues. This CDR3 reads CASSPSGTEAFF. Written as DNA, the CDR3 is TGTGCCAGCAGCCCCTCGGGGACTGAAGCTTTCTTT.

The chain uses TRBV5-8 and TRBJ1-1; 8 bases agree with TRBD1. The germline gives CDR1 SGHTS, CDR2 YDEGEE. CDR3 length: 12 residues. V lost 5 bases, J lost 11 bases, and 8 bases stayed unmatched. The CDR3 sequence is CASRLTGVRAFF. In DNA form, the CDR3 reads TGTGCCAGCAGACTGACAGGGGTGCGGGCTTTCTTT.

The chain recombines TRBV5-4 with TRBJ1-1; no firm D call. Trimming took off 2 bases at V and 0 bases at J, with 11 bases between the two ends. This CDR3 spans 15 amino acids. Per germline, CDR1 SGHNT and CDR2 YYREEE (reference sequence). CDR3 bases: TGTGCCAGCAGCTTAAAGGGAGATATGAACACTGAAGCTTTCTTT. Protein: CASSLKGDMNTEAFF.

V is TRBV30 and J is TRBJ2-7; weak D call: TRBD1 (5 bases). Trimming left V 6 bases short and J 1 base short, with 7 bases between. The CDR3 has 11 residues. Germline CDR1 is GTSNPN and CDR2 is SVGIG (reference sequence). The CDR3 nucleotides read TGTGCCTGCAGGGATTCCTACGAGCAGTACTTC. Its protein product is CACRDSYEQYF.

The chain joins TRBV7-7 to TRBJ2-1; the D gene is possibly TRBD2 (7 bases). Germline CDR1 SSHAT, CDR2 FNYEAQ (reference sequence). CDR3 size: 18 residues. V lost 5 bases and J lost 9, with 29 bases in between. CDR3 in amino acids: CASSREGGLVGSRSEQFF. The CDR3, as DNA: TGTGCCAGCAGCAGGGAGGGGGGGTTAGTGGGAAGCAGGTCTGAGCAGTTCTTC.

This chain uses TRBV18 with TRBJ2-3, with 7 bases that match TRBD2. The CDR3 totals 14 residues. Germline lookup yields CDR1 KGHSH and CDR2 LQKENI. The V and J ends lost 6 bases and 4 bases, in that order; junction bases with no gene match: 7. The CDR3: CASSPGLVADTQYF. CDR3 nucleotides: TGTGCCAGCTCCCCCGGACTAGTCGCAGATACGCAGTATTTT.

The J gene is TRBJ1-6, the V gene TRBV14, with 7 bases identical to TRBD1. The germline V gene encodes CDR1 SGHDN and CDR2 FVKESK. The CDR3 loop spans 18 amino acids. V shed 3 bases, J shed 0 bases, and the junction held 8 bases outside the gene matches. The CDR3 DNA reads as TGTGCCAGCAGCCATGAAACAGGGGTCAGCTCCTATAATTCACCCCTCCACTTT. It encodes CASSHETGVSSYNSPLHF.

V gene TRBV7-9 combines with J gene TRBJ1-3; TRBD1 is a possible D gene (6 bases). Trimming cost V 1 base and J 7 bases, with 8 bases left between them. Germline values: CDR1 SEHNR, CDR2 FQNEAQ (reference sequence). The CDR3 runs to 13 residues. In DNA form, the CDR3 reads TGTGCCAGCAGCTTAGAAACAGGGAACACCATATATTTT. Its protein is CASSLETGNTIYF.

The chain recombines TRBV6-6 with TRBJ1-5; weak D call: TRBD1 (5 bases). The CDR3 loop spans 14 amino acids. V was shortened by 7 bases and J by 2 bases, with 12 bases between the two germline ends. Germline V gene data show CDR1 as MNHNY and CDR2 as SVGAGI (reference sequence). In DNA form, the CDR3 reads TGTGCCAGCAAAAAAGGGGTCGGCAATCAGCCCCAGCATTTT. It specifies CASKKGVGNQPQHF.

The chain carries TRBV2 and TRBJ1-3; D is unresolved. The CDR3 has 12 amino acids. Germline V gives CDR1 SNHLY, CDR2 FYNNEI. V lost 7 bases to trimming and J lost 11 bases, with 15 bases between them. In DNA form, the CDR3 reads TGTGCCAGCACGTCGGGTGCAATCCCCATATATTTT. It yields the protein CASTSGAIPIYF.

This clone was detected once. J is TRBJ2-5 and V is TRBV5-4, with D perhaps TRBD1 or TRBD2 (5 bases each). The DNA matches TRBJ2-7 better at its end, which makes the J call doubtful. Germline lookup yields CDR1 SGHNT and CDR2 YYREEE (reference sequence). There are 13 residues in the CDR3. The CDR3 protein is CASSLGPGGEQYF. The CDR3 DNA sequence: TGTGCCAGCAGCTTGGGGCCTGGGGGCGAGCAGTACTTC.

This sequence joins TRBV4-2 and TRBJ1-6; 7 nucleotides align to TRBD1. V lost 5 bases to trimming and J lost 2 bases; unmatched junction nucleotides: 9. Germline CDR1 is LGHNA and CDR2 is YNFKEQ. The length of the CDR3 is 17 residues. The CDR3 here is CASSSSGGTPYNSPLHF. The CDR3 coding sequence is TGTGCCAGCAGCTCCTCAGGGGGGACACCCTATAATTCACCCCTCCACTTT.

The chain combines TRBV28 with TRBJ1-2; D unresolved. V lost 7 bases, J lost 0 bases, and 12 bases lay in between. The CDR3 length is 14 residues. From germline, CDR1 is MDHEN and CDR2 SYDVKM. The DNA for the CDR3 is TGTGCCAGCAATCCCCTCCCCGCTAACTATGGCTACACCTTC. This translates into CASNPLPANYGYTF.

This sequence joins TRBV5-4 and TRBJ2-1, with D possibly matching TRBD2 (6 bases). The CDR3 loop spans 14 amino acids. Germline lookup yields CDR1 SGHNT and CDR2 YYREEE (reference sequence). V lost 0 bases and J 9 bases, leaving 13 bases between the germline ends. CDR3 DNA: TGTGCCAGCAGCTTGGAAACGGCGGGGCTTGAGCAGTTCTTC. Amino acid sequence: CASSLETAGLEQFF. Complete variable domain (other parts from reference TRBV5-4 and TRBJ2-1): ETGVTQSPTHLIKTRGQQVTLRCSSQSGHNTVSWYQQALGQGPQFIFQYYREEENGRGNFPPRFSGLQFPNYSSELNVNALELDDSALYLCASSLETAGLEQFFGPGTRLTVL.

In DNA form, the CDR3 reads TGTGCCAGCAGCCGTCGTCCGGGGGGGACCTTGACAGATACGCAGTATTTT. Protein product: CASSRRPGGTLTDTQYF. This sequence joins TRBV7-6 and TRBJ2-3; TRBD2 matches at 8 bases. The CDR3 sequence is 17 residues long. Germline trimming cut 5 bases from V and 3 bases from J; bases unmatched to any gene: 13. In germline, CDR1 is SGHVS, CDR2 FNYEAQ.

The chain joins TRBV5-4 to TRBJ2-7; 10 positions match TRBD1. The V and J ends lost 3 bases and 3 bases, in that order; junction bases with no gene match: 3. The CDR3 contains 14 residues. CDR1 and CDR2 from the germline V gene are SGHNT and YYREEE (reference sequence). As DNA, the CDR3 is TGTGCCAGCAGCTCTGGGACAGGGGTCTACGAGCAGTACTTC. Translated, it gives CASSSGTGVYEQYF.

This clone was found a few times. This chain uses TRBV7-6 with TRBJ2-7, with 15 bases identical to TRBD2. The J segment lost 4 bases and the V segment lost 5 bases, leaving 6 bases of the junction unmatched. In germline, CDR1 is SGHVS, CDR2 FNYEAQ. The CDR3 has 16 amino acids. CDR3 sequence reads: CASSRTSGGAGYEQYF. The CDR3 bases are TGTGCCAGCAGCCGGACTAGCGGGGGGGCGGGGTACGAGCAGTACTTC.

This clone has a single count. This chain uses TRBV30 with TRBJ1-5; TRBD1 matches at 8 bases. The CDR3 loop spans 14 amino acids. V gave up 8 bases and J gave up 1 base; unmatched junction bases: 7. CDR1 and CDR2 from the germline V gene are GTSNPN and SVGIG (reference sequence). CDR3 in DNA: TGTGCCGGTCAGGACAGGGCAAGCAATCAGCCCCAGCATTTT. Residues: CAGQDRASNQPQHF.

The CDR3 DNA sequence: TGCAGTGTACAGGGGGCGAGTGAGCAGTTCTTC. Translating gives CSVQGASEQFF. V usage is TRBV20-1 and J usage is TRBJ2-1; 9 nucleotides align to TRBD1. The ends lost 7 bases at V and 9 bases at J; junction bases unmatched: 4. The CDR3 loop spans 11 amino acids. CDR1 DFQATT and CDR2 SNEGSKA come from the germline V gene (reference sequence).

The chain recombines TRBV28 with TRBJ2-1, with D perhaps TRBD1 (6 bases). The germline V and J ends were trimmed by 0 bases and 5 bases, with 14 bases remaining between them. CDR1 MDHEN and CDR2 SYDVKM come from the germline V gene. This CDR3 comprises 16 residues. In DNA, the CDR3 is TGTGCCAGCAGTTTATGGGGCAGACAGGCCGACAATGAGCAGTTCTTC. This encodes CASSLWGRQADNEQFF.